Listed here is a single TCR beta chain. The same CDR3 arises from other DNA sequences in this sample as well. The data belong to a study of T cell changes during pregnancy in multiple sclerosis. Using immunoSEQ multiplex PCR, the repertoire was profiled, and TCRdb retains in-frame clones only, with some absent. The table shows fewer than 110,000 clones, with less than 95% occurring only once. The length of the CDR3 is 11 residues. V was pared by 6 bases and J by 2 bases, with 7 bases between. CDR1 and CDR2 from the germline V gene are SQVTM and ANQGSEA. The TCR was taken from a female donor in good health, enrolled as a control in a pregnancy study. Sequenced material: peripheral blood, taken in the third trimester of pregnancy. The chain links TRBV29-1 to TRBJ2-5; perhaps TRBD1 as D (6 bases). CDR3 nucleotides: TGCAGCGTCGGACAGCAAGAGACCCAGTACTTC. Its protein is CSVGQQETQYF.